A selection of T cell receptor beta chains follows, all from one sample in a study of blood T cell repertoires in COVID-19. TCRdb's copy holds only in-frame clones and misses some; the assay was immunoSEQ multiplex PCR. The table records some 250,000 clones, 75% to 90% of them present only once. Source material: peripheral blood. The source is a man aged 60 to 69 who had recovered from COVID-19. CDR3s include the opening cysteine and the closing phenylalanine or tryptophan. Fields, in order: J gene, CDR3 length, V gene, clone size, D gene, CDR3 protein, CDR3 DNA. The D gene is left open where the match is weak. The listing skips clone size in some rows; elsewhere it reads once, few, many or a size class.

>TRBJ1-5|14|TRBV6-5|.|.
CASREGLGNQPQHF
TGTGCCAGCAGGGAGGGTCTAGGCAATCAGCCCCAGCATTTT
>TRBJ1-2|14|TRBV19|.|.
CASSMLGGKEGYTF
TGTGCCAGTAGTATGCTTGGGGGGAAGGAAGGCTACACCTTC
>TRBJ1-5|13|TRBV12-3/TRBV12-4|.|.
CASSLRERQPQHF
TGTGCCAGCAGTTTAAGGGAGCGCCAGCCCCAGCATTTT
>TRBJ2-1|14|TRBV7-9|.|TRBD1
CASRAFRGLYEQFF
TGTGCCAGCAGAGCTTTCAGGGGGCTATATGAGCAGTTCTTC
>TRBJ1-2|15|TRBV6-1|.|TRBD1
CASSEYRQGNYGYTF
TGTGCCAGCAGTGAATACCGACAGGGCAACTATGGCTACACCTTC
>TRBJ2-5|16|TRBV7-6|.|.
CASSLESVVVQETQYF
TGTGCCAGCAGCTTAGAATCCGTGGTAGTCCAAGAGACCCAGTACTTC
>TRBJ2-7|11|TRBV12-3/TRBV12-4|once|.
CASSLYYEQYF
TGTGCCAGCAGCCTCTACTACGAGCAGTACTTC
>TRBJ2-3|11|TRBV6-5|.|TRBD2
CASSREATQYF
TGTGCCAGCAGCCGGGAGGCTACGCAGTATTTT
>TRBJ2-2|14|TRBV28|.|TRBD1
CASRRQGITGELFF
TGTGCCAGCCGTCGACAGGGGATCACCGGGGAGCTGTTTTTT
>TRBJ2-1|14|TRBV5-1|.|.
CASSLGGQNNEQFF
TGCGCCAGCAGCTTGGGCGGGCAGAACAATGAGCAGTTCTTC
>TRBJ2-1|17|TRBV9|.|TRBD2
CASSPQPGGPYYNEQFF
TGTGCCAGCAGCCCCCAGCCGGGGGGGCCCTACTACAATGAGCAGTTCTTC
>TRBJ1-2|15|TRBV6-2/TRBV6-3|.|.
CASSRPNRANYGYTF
TGTGCCAGCAGCCGGCCAAACAGGGCGAACTATGGCTACACCTTC
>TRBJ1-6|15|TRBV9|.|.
CASSGGRGNNSPLHF
TGTGCCAGCAGCGGGGGGAGGGGAAATAATTCACCCCTCCACTTT
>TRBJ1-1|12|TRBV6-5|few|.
CASRKEGTEAFF
TGTGCCAGCAGGAAAGAGGGCACTGAAGCTTTCTTT
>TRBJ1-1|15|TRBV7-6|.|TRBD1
CASSSGQGANTEAFF
TGTGCCAGCAGCTCGGGACAGGGGGCGAACACTGAAGCTTTCTTT
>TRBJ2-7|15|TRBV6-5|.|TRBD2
CASSSGAGGPYEQYF
TGTGCCAGCAGTTCAGGAGCGGGGGGGCCCTACGAGCAGTACTTC
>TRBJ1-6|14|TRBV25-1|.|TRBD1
CASSAQGAGSPLHF
TGTGCCAGCAGTGCTCAGGGGGCAGGCTCACCCCTCCACTTT
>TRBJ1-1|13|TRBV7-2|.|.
CASSLMISTEAFF
TGTGCCAGCAGCTTGATGATTAGCACTGAAGCTTTCTTT
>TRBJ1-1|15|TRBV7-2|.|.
CASSHPGAGNTEAFF
TGTGCCAGCAGCCATCCCGGTGCGGGGAACACTGAAGCTTTCTTT
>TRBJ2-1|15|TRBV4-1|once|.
CASSQGLGLFNEQFF
TGCGCCAGCAGCCAAGGACTAGGGCTTTTCAATGAGCAGTTCTTC
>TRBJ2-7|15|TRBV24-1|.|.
CATSDSRGFHYEQYF
TGTGCCACCAGTGATTCCCGGGGTTTTCACTACGAGCAGTACTTC
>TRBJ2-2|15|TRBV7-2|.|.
CASSFALALTGELFF
TGTGCCAGCAGCTTCGCACTAGCCCTCACCGGGGAGCTGTTTTTT
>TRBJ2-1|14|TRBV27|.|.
CASSFWSTYNEQFF
TGTGCCAGCAGTTTTTGGTCTACCTACAATGAGCAGTTCTTC
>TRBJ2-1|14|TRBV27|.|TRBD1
CASSWTGGGNEQFF
TGTGCCAGCAGTTGGACAGGGGGAGGGAATGAGCAGTTCTTC
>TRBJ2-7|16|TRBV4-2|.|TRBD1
CASSQWQTGTTYEQYF
TGTGCCAGCAGCCAATGGCAGACAGGGACCACCTACGAGCAGTACTTC
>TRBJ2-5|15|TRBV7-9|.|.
CASSFGSTPGETQYF
TGTGCCAGCAGCTTTGGGTCAACCCCAGGGGAGACCCAGTACTTC
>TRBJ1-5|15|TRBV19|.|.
CASTLDRTSNQPQHF
TGTGCCAGTACCCTCGACAGGACTAGCAATCAGCCCCAGCATTTT
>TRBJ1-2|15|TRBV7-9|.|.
CASSLGQPANYGYTF
TGTGCCAGCAGCTTAGGACAGCCCGCTAACTATGGCTACACCTTC
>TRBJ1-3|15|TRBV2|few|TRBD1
CASSATGTAGNTIYF
TGTGCCAGCAGCGCCACCGGGACAGCTGGAAACACCATATATTTT
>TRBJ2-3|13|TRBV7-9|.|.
CASSPGWTDTQYF
TGTGCCAGCAGCCCAGGGTGGACAGATACGCAGTATTTT
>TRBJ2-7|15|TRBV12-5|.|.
CASGLVVAGAYEQYF
TGTGCTAGTGGTTTGGTAGTGGCGGGCGCCTACGAGCAGTACTTC
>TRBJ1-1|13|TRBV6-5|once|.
CASRRGRDTEAFF
TGTGCCAGCAGACGTGGCAGGGACACTGAAGCTTTCTTT
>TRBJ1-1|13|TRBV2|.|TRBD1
CASRDRMNTEAFF
TGTGCCAGCAGGGACAGGATGAACACTGAAGCTTTCTTT
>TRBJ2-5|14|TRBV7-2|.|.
CASTLIEGMETQYF
TGTGCCAGCACCTTAATAGAGGGTATGGAGACCCAGTACTTC
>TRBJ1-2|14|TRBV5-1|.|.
CASSLGGTELGYTF
TGCGCCAGCAGCTTGGGCGGGACCGAGCTGGGCTACACCTTC
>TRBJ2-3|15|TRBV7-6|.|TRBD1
CASSLSGQSTDTQYF
TGTGCCAGCAGCTTATCGGGACAGAGCACAGATACGCAGTATTTT
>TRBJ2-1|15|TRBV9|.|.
CASSVVNSPYNEQFF
TGTGCCAGCAGCGTAGTGAACTCCCCCTACAATGAGCAGTTCTTC
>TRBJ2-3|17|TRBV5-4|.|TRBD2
CASSKPPSGGAGDTQYF
TGTGCCAGCAGCAAACCGCCCAGCGGGGGGGCCGGGGATACGCAGTATTTT
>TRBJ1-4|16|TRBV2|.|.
CASTLGTQTLGEKLFF
TGTGCCAGCACTCTAGGGACTCAAACCCTAGGGGAAAAACTGTTTTTT
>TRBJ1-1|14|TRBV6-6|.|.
CASTRRSMNTEAFF
TGTGCCAGCACCAGGCGCTCGATGAACACTGAAGCTTTCTTT
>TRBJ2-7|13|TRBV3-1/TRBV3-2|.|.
CASRAGVGHEQYF
TGTGCCAGTAGGGCAGGGGTTGGCCACGAGCAGTACTTC
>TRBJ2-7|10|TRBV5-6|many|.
CASGGLEQYF
TGTGCCAGCGGGGGACTCGAGCAGTACTTC
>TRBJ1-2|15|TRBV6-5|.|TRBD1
CASSRTGRDNYGYTF
TGTGCCAGCAGCCGGACAGGGCGCGACAACTATGGCTACACCTTC
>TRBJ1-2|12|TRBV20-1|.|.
CSASVGGYGYTF
TGCAGTGCTAGTGTAGGGGGCTATGGCTACACCTTC
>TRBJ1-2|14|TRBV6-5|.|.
CASSYSRENYGYTF
TGTGCCAGCAGTTACTCACGGGAAAACTATGGCTACACCTTC
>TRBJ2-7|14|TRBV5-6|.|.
CASSLEVGRYEQYF
TGTGCCAGCAGCTTGGAGGTAGGGAGGTACGAGCAGTACTTC
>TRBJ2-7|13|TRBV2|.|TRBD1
CASTGTGTYEQYF
TGTGCCAGCACCGGGACAGGGACCTACGAGCAGTACTTC
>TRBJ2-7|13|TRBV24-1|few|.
CATSDFRGNEQYF
TGTGCCACCAGTGATTTTCGGGGGAACGAGCAGTACTTC
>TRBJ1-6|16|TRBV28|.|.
CASSRQSAGVGSPLHF
TGTGCCAGCAGCAGACAATCCGCGGGGGTGGGTTCACCCCTCCACTTT
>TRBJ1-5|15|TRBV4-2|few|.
CASSQGEGSNQPQHF
TGTGCCAGCAGCCAAGGGGAGGGTAGCAATCAGCCCCAGCATTTT
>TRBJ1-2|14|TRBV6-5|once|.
CASSYNPRGYGYTF
TGTGCCAGCAGTTATAACCCCAGGGGCTATGGCTACACCTTC
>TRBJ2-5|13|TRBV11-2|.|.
CASSLSVQETQYF
TGTGCCAGCAGCTTATCAGTCCAAGAGACCCAGTACTTC
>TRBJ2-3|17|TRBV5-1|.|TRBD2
CASRSQASGASTDTQYF
TGCGCCAGCAGGTCCCAGGCTAGCGGGGCTAGCACAGATACGCAGTATTTT
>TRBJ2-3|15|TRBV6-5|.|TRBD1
CASSIRDSGTDTQYF
TGTGCCAGCAGTATCCGGGACAGCGGCACAGATACGCAGTATTTT
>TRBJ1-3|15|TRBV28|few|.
CASSLGQASGNTIYF
TGTGCCAGCAGTTTAGGGCAGGCCTCTGGAAACACCATATATTTT